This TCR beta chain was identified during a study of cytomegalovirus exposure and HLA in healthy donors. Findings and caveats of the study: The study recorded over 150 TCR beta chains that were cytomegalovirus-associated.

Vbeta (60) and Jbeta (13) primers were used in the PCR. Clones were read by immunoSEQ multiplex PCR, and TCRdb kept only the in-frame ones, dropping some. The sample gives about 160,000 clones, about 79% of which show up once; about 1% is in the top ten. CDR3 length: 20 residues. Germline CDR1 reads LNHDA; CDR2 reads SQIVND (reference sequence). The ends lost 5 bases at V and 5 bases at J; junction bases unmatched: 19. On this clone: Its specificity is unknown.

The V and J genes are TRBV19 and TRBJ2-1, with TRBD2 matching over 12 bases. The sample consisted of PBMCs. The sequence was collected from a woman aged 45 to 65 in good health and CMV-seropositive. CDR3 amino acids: CASSLYPPTSGGTTDNEQFF. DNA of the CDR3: TGTGCCAGTAGTCTGTACCCACCGACTAGCGGGGGAACCACCGACAATGAGCAGTTCTTC.